This T cell receptor beta chain was profiled in a study of T-cell memory formation after mild COVID-19. Study-level results: Later expanders leaned CD4+, whereas day 15 to 85 contracting clones were balanced CD4/CD8. Of the contracting clones, CD4+ ones lay mainly in CM and EM, and CD8+ ones in EMRA. Detection of some responders pre-infection suggested pre-existing cross-reactive memory T cells participated.

This clonotype was recorded a few times. The antigen remains unidentified. This CDR3 comprises 12 residues. The germline gives CDR1 MNHEY, CDR2 SVGAGI. The V end was cut by 6 bases, the J end by 6 bases, with 12 bases between. Constant-segment-primed 5'RACE gave TCR alpha and TCR beta cDNA libraries with sample barcodes and UMIs. TCRdb redid the calling of the 5' RACE reads with MiXCR, one entry per CDR3 protein. The table includes about 88,000 distinct CDR3 sequences, 20% to 25% detected once. The chain recombines TRBV6-5 with TRBJ2-7; either TRBD1 or TRBD2 may supply D (5 bases each). The clonotype originates from a man aged 18 to 35 who had mild COVID-19 (a few samples of this study predate the infection). Cell type and time point are not known. Sample: PBMCs or a T cell subset sorted from them (not recorded which). CDR3 DNA sequence: TGTGCCAGCAGCCCGAGGGGTGGCGAGCAGTACGTC. This codes for CASSPRGGEQYV.